This entry is about one TCR beta chain. The data stem from a study of T cell clusters in autoimmune cytopenias. TRB amplification used approximately 250 ng of peripheral blood genomic DNA. TRB rearrangements were amplified by touch-down multiplex PCR with mixed TRB-A/B primers. TCRdb reprocessed the multiplex PCR reads, with one entry per CDR3 protein and no DNA. The sample table includes over 10,000 distinct CDR3 sequences. Germline assignment: CDR1 MNHEY and CDR2 SVGAGI. The CDR3 is 13 residues long. The data were also submitted as part of a second study, on T cell repertoires in aging, cancer and after chemotherapy.

This receptor was obtained from a human donor in good health. The chain has TRBV6-5 and TRBJ2-5; TCRdb reports TRBD2, a call that lacks DNA to check it against. What was sequenced was peripheral blood. CDR3 sequence reads: CASKGALQETQYF.